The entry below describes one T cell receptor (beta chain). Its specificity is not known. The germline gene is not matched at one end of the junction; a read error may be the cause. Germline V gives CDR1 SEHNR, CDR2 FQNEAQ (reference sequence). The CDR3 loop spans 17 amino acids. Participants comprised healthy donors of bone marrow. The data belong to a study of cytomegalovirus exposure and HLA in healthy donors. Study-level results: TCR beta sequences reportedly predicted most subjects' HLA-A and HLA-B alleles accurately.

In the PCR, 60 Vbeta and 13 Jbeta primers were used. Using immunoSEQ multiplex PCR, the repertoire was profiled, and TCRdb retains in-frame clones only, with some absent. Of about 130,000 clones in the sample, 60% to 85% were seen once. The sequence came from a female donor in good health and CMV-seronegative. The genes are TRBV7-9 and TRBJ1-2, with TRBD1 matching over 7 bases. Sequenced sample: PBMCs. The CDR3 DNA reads TGTTCCAGCAGCTTAGCGCCGGTGAGAGGGGGCCACTATGGCTACACCTTC. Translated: CSSSLAPVRGGHYGYTF.